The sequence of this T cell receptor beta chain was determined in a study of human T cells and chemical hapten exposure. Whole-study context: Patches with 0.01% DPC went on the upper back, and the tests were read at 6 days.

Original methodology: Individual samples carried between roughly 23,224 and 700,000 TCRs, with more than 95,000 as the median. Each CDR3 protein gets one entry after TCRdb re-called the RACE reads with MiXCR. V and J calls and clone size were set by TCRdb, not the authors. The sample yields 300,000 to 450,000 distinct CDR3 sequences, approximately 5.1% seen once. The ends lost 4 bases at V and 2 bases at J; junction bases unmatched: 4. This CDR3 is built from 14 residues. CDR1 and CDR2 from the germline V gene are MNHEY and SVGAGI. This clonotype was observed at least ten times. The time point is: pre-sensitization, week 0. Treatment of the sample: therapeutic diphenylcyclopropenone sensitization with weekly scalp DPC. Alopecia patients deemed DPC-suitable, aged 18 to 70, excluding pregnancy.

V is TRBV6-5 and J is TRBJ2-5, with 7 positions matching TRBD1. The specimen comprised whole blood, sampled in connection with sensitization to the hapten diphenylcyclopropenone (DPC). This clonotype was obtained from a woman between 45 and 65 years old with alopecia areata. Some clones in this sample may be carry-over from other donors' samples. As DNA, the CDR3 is TGTGCCAGCAGTTCCCCCAGGGGGCAAGAGACCCAGTACTTC. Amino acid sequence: CASSSPRGQETQYF.